This T cell receptor beta chain originates from a study of shared clonotypes between healthy human individuals. There are 14 residues in the CDR3. Per the germline V gene, CDR1 is SNHLY and CDR2 is FYNNEI. V was cut by 11 bases and J by 1 base, with 14 bases left in between. Clones were read by immunoSEQ multiplex PCR, and TCRdb kept only the in-frame ones, dropping some. This table holds over a million clones, approximately 96% found once. The chain employs TRBV2 and TRBJ1-4, with D unclear. Specimen: naive CD4+ T cells sorted from blood. The sample's subset: CD45RA+ positively selected. The TCR was taken from a man aged 30-40 years in good health. CDR3 bases: TGTGCCGTACAACCCATGCAAACTAATGAAAAACTGTTTTTT. Its translation: CAVQPMQTNEKLFF. The full variable domain, rest sourced from reference TRBV2 and TRBJ1-4, is EPEVTQTPSHQVTQMGQEVILRCVPISNHLYFYWYRQILGQKVEFLVSFYNNEISEKSEIFDDQFSVERPDGSNFTLKIRSTKLEDSAMYFCAVQPMQTNEKLFFGSGTQLSVL.